A selection of T cell receptor beta chains follows, all from one sample in a study of blood T cell repertoires in COVID-19. The method was immunoSEQ multiplex PCR; TCRdb's version includes in-frame clones alone and lacks a portion of them. This sample has approximately 66,000 clones; around 87% occur once, and the top ten carry around 6.1%. The sample was peripheral blood. These receptors were obtained from a man aged 55 to 70 with acute or convalescent COVID-19. Both conserved end residues are part of each CDR3. A D gene is named only where the DNA matches it firmly. Some rows have no size entry. The others give once, few or many, or a class for an expanded clone.

V	J	size	D	DNA	CDR3
TRBV3-1/TRBV3-2	TRBJ2-5	NA	NA	TGTGCCAGCAGCCAATCCATCCCAGTAGGTACATTACAGAAAGAGACCCAGTACTTC	CASSQSIPVGTLQKETQYF
TRBV27	TRBJ2-3	NA	NA	TGTGCCAGCAGTTTAATAGTGGGGGGGCCGACAGATACGCAGTATTTT	CASSLIVGGPTDTQYF
TRBV5-4	TRBJ1-1	NA	NA	TGTGCCAGCAGCACCGGGGCGGAGGGAAACACTGAAGCTTTCTTT	CASSTGAEGNTEAFF
TRBV10-3	TRBJ2-3	NA	NA	TGTGCCATCAGTGAATCGGGACTCGGCACAGATACGCAGTATTTT	CAISESGLGTDTQYF
TRBV5-1	TRBJ2-1	NA	TRBD1	TGCGCCAGCAGCCCGGACAGGGGTGGGTTCAATGAGCAGTTCTTC	CASSPDRGGFNEQFF
TRBV7-9	TRBJ1-3	NA	NA	TGTGCCAGCATCCCCGAATCCGGCGGCAACTCTGGAAACACCATATATTTT	CASIPESGGNSGNTIYF
TRBV30	TRBJ2-4	NA	NA	TGTGCCTGCACAGGGAACCCGAACATTCAGTACTTC	CACTGNPNIQYF
TRBV27	TRBJ2-1	NA	TRBD2	TGTGCCAGCCAAGAGGTAGCGGGGCGGCACAATGAGCAGTTCTTC	CASQEVAGRHNEQFF
TRBV2	TRBJ2-2	few	NA	TGTGCCAGCAGAGGACAGTACACCGGGGAGCTGTTTTTT	CASRGQYTGELFF
TRBV7-2	TRBJ1-4	NA	TRBD1	TGTGCCAGCAGCTTAGGACAGGGGGCCGATGAAAAACTGTTTTTT	CASSLGQGADEKLFF
TRBV19	TRBJ1-1	NA	NA	TGTGCCAGTAGTATCCGCGGTGCCACTGAAGCTTTCTTT	CASSIRGATEAFF
TRBV19	TRBJ1-5	NA	NA	TGTGCCAGTACTACGACAGGCTTAGGGCAGCCCCAGCATTTT	CASTTTGLGQPQHF
TRBV15	TRBJ1-4	NA	TRBD1	TGTGCCACCAGCAGGGACAGGGCCGGAACTAATGAAAAACTGTTTTTT	CATSRDRAGTNEKLFF
TRBV2	TRBJ1-1	NA	TRBD1	TGTGCCAGCACAGATCGACAGGGGCTCTTAAAATTTACCGGGACGAACACTGAAGCTTTCTTT	CASTDRQGLLKFTGTNTEAFF
TRBV9	TRBJ2-7	NA	NA	TGTGCCAGCAGCGTAGGAGGATTCGCCTACGAGCAGTACTTC	CASSVGGFAYEQYF
TRBV2	TRBJ1-6	NA	TRBD1	TGTGCCAGCAGTGACAGGGGGTTAAGTAATTCACCCCTCCACTTT	CASSDRGLSNSPLHF
TRBV10-3	TRBJ1-1	once	NA	TGTGCCATCAGGGCACCCAAGGGGGTGAACACTGAAGCTTTCTTT	CAIRAPKGVNTEAFF
TRBV28	TRBJ1-2	NA	TRBD1	TGTGCCAGCAGTCTCAGACAGGGTTCAACTAACTATGGCTACACCTTC	CASSLRQGSTNYGYTF
TRBV9	TRBJ2-1	NA	NA	TGTGCCAGCAGCGTATCAATTCCCAGGTGGGAGGATTTGCGGAATGAGCAGTTCTTC	CASSVSIPRWEDLRNEQFF
TRBV5-1	TRBJ1-1	NA	NA	TGCGCCAGCAGCTTGTCAGGACAGACGAACACTGAAGCTTTCTTT	CASSLSGQTNTEAFF
TRBV7-9	TRBJ1-1	NA	NA	TGTGCCAGCAGCACAAGCCCGGGACTGAGGAACACTGAAGCTTTCTTT	CASSTSPGLRNTEAFF
TRBV25-1	TRBJ1-1	NA	TRBD1	TGTGCCAGCAGTGAATCTTACCGGGACAGGGGGGAAGCTTTCTTT	CASSESYRDRGEAFF
TRBV7-2	TRBJ2-1	once	TRBD2	TGTGCCAGCAGCTTCTTTCTTCCGGGACTAGCGGGGGGCTACAATGAGCAGTTCTTC	CASSFFLPGLAGGYNEQFF
TRBV11-2	TRBJ2-5	once	NA	TGTGCCAGCAGCCTAACTCCTAGCAGCCAAGAGACCCAGTACTTC	CASSLTPSSQETQYF
TRBV13	TRBJ1-3	few	TRBD1	TGTGCCAGCAGCAATCAGGGGGTTACTTCTGGAAACACCATATATTTT	CASSNQGVTSGNTIYF
TRBV5-5	TRBJ2-5	NA	NA	TGTGCCAGCAGAGCGGTGTATGAAGAGACCCAGTACTTC	CASRAVYEETQYF
TRBV4-3	TRBJ2-3	NA	TRBD1	TGCGCCAGCAGGGAGAGAAGGGACAGGCTCACAGATACGCAGTATTTT	CASRERRDRLTDTQYF
TRBV9	TRBJ1-1	few	NA	TGTGCCAGCAGCGTAGAGGACCAGGGCACTGAAGCTTTCTTT	CASSVEDQGTEAFF
TRBV5-4	TRBJ2-7	NA	TRBD2	TGTGCCAGCAGCTTTAATCTAGCGGGGAACTACGAGCAGTACTTC	CASSFNLAGNYEQYF
TRBV5-4	TRBJ2-5	NA	TRBD2	TGTGCCAGCAGCTTGAGGCGGGAGGTGGGAGAGACCCAGTACTTC	CASSLRREVGETQYF
TRBV9	TRBJ2-1	NA	TRBD1	TGTGCCAGCAGCTCGACCGGGACAGGGGGCTACAATGAGCAGTTCTTC	CASSSTGTGGYNEQFF
TRBV12-5	TRBJ2-3	NA	TRBD2	TGTACTAGTGGTACGGGACTAGCGGGGGGGCAAGATACGCAGTATTTT	CTSGTGLAGGQDTQYF
TRBV9	TRBJ2-3	NA	NA	TGTGCCAGCAGCGCTCCACAGACAGATACGCAGTATTTT	CASSAPQTDTQYF
TRBV18	TRBJ1-2	NA	TRBD1	TGTGCCAGCTCACCACTAACAGGGGATGGCTACACCTTC	CASSPLTGDGYTF
TRBV5-1	TRBJ1-1	NA	TRBD1	TGCGCCAGCAGCTTGACAACAGGGGTCCCGAACACTGAAGCTTTCTTT	CASSLTTGVPNTEAFF
TRBV5-5	TRBJ1-5	NA	NA	TGTGCCAGCAGCTTGACCTCTCGGGGGGTGGATAGCAATCAGCCCCAGCATTTT	CASSLTSRGVDSNQPQHF
TRBV5-1	TRBJ1-5	few	NA	TGCGCCAGCAGCCCGGGGGGCTCTAATAGCAATCAGCCCCAGCATTTT	CASSPGGSNSNQPQHF
TRBV2	TRBJ2-1	NA	NA	TGTGCCAGCGGAACACTAACCTCCTACAATGAGCAGTTCTTC	CASGTLTSYNEQFF
TRBV9	TRBJ2-1	NA	NA	TGTGCCAGCAGTGGGCAGGGCCCCTATGAGCAGTTCTTC	CASSGQGPYEQFF
TRBV27	TRBJ1-3	NA	NA	TGTGCCAGCAGTCCACCCCAGTCCCGAGGGTATTCTGGAAACACCATATATTTT	CASSPPQSRGYSGNTIYF
TRBV30	TRBJ2-7	NA	NA	TGTGCCTGGAGTGTCTCCTCCTACGAGCAGTACTTC	CAWSVSSYEQYF
TRBV7-2	TRBJ1-1	NA	NA	TGTGCCAGCAGCGCGGTCTCCCAAACGGGCACTGAAGCTTTCTTT	CASSAVSQTGTEAFF
TRBV14	TRBJ1-2	NA	NA	TGTGCCAGCAGCCGAGACAGGTCTAACTATGGCTACACCTTC	CASSRDRSNYGYTF
TRBV3-1/TRBV3-2	TRBJ1-6	once	NA	TGTGCCAGCAGCCAAACCGGGGGGGCGTATAATTCACCCCTCCACTTT	CASSQTGGAYNSPLHF
TRBV19	TRBJ1-1	once	NA	TGTGCCAGTAATCACCGCCGGGAAGTTCGTGCCACTGAAGCTTTCTTT	CASNHRREVRATEAFF
TRBV9	TRBJ1-2	NA	NA	TGTGCCAGCAGCGTAGCCCAGTTCTATGGCTACACCTTC	CASSVAQFYGYTF
TRBV5-1	TRBJ1-1	once	TRBD1	TGCGCCAGCAGCCTGATGGACAGGGTGAACACTGAAGCTTTCTTT	CASSLMDRVNTEAFF
TRBV2	TRBJ1-5	few	NA	TGTGCCAGCACAAGACAGTCCGTAGAGCCTAGCAATCAGCCCCAGCATTTT	CASTRQSVEPSNQPQHF
TRBV13	TRBJ1-2	NA	TRBD1	TGTGCCAGCAGCGCGGAACCGGGACAGGGGAGCTATGGCTACACCTTC	CASSAEPGQGSYGYTF
TRBV14	TRBJ2-3	NA	TRBD2	TGTGCCAGCAGCCCGCTAGCGGCAAGCACAGATACGCAGTATTTT	CASSPLAASTDTQYF
TRBV18	TRBJ1-1	NA	TRBD1	TGTGCCAGCTCACCGGGACAGGGGGCTAACACTGAAGCTTTCTTT	CASSPGQGANTEAFF
TRBV7-2	TRBJ1-1	NA	NA	TGTGCCAGCAGCTTAGTCAGGGGTGGAGACACTGAAGCTTTCTTT	CASSLVRGGDTEAFF
TRBV27	TRBJ2-1	NA	TRBD2	TGTGCCAGCAGTCCCTTTAGCGGGGGGGCCAGCGGGGAGCAGTTCTTC	CASSPFSGGASGEQFF